These 29 T cell receptor beta chains came from one sample sequenced in a study of shared clonotypes between healthy human individuals. TCRdb's copy holds only in-frame clones and misses some; the assay was immunoSEQ multiplex PCR. The table records under 130,000 clones, approximately 65% of them present only once. Sequenced material: memory CD8+ T cells sorted from blood. The subset was: CD45RO+ cells pooled with CCR7-negative TemRA cells. These receptors all stem from a woman in her 30s in good health.

The rearrangement joins TRBV6-1 to TRBJ1-5; 8 bases line up with TRBD1. This CDR3 is 15 amino acids long. V lost 2 bases, J lost 6 bases, and 6 bases stayed unmatched. Per the germline V gene, CDR1 is MNHNS and CDR2 is SASEGT. CDR3 loop: CASSEFRTGPQPQHF. The CDR3, as DNA: TGTGCCAGCAGTGAATTCAGGACAGGGCCTCAGCCCCAGCATTTT.

This clone was counted ten times or more. The rearrangement uses TRBV11-2 and TRBJ2-2; unclear D gene. The CDR3 is made up of 13 amino acids. Germline lookup yields CDR1 SGHAT and CDR2 FQNNGV. The germline V and J ends were trimmed by 1 base and 6 bases, with 6 bases remaining between them. The CDR3 protein is CASSLGVAGELFF. The CDR3 coding sequence is TGTGCCAGCAGCTTAGGGGTCGCCGGGGAGCTGTTTTTT.

The chain employs TRBV6-4 and TRBJ2-2; tentative D call: TRBD1 (6 bases). Germline V gene sequence: CDR1 MRHNA, CDR2 SNTAGT. CDR3 length: 16 residues. Trimming cost V 0 bases and J 2 bases, with 10 bases left between them. The CDR3 bases are TGTGCCAGCAGTGACTCCTGGACAGAAAACACCGGGGAGCTGTTTTTT. Encoded protein: CASSDSWTENTGELFF.

The CDR3, as DNA: TGCGCCAGCAGCTTCGCCGAGGACAGGTCGTACTATGGCTACACCTTC. This sequence encodes CASSFAEDRSYYGYTF. The chain links TRBV5-1 to TRBJ1-2, with 7 bases identical to TRBD1. The CDR3 is 16 residues long. The V segment lost 2 bases and the J segment 3 bases; nucleotides outside the gene matches: 10. CDR1 and CDR2 (germline): SGHRS, YFSETQ.

The chain combines TRBV7-6 with TRBJ2-1; 7 positions agree with TRBD2. CDR1 and CDR2 (germline): SGHVS, FNYEAQ. The CDR3 consists of 15 residues. Trimming cost V 3 bases and J 0 bases; bases outside gene matches: 2. The CDR3 region has the DNA TGTGCCAGCAGCTTGCTAGCGGACTCCTACAATGAGCAGTTCTTC. It codes for CASSLLADSYNEQFF.

The V and J genes are TRBV19 and TRBJ2-6; D is unclear. V gave up 5 bases and J gave up 0 bases, with 8 bases separating them. Germline V gene sequence: CDR1 LNHDA, CDR2 SQIVND (reference sequence). The CDR3 sequence is 15 residues long. Here the CDR3 DNA reads TGTGCCAGTAGTCTCCTGAACTCTGGGGCCAACGTCCTGACTTTC. Amino acids: CASSLLNSGANVLTF.

The chain uses TRBV29-1 and TRBJ1-1, with a tentative D call TRBD1 (6 bases). V was pared by 1 base and J by 7 bases, with 13 bases between. This CDR3 is built from 13 residues. Germline loops: CDR1 SQVTM, CDR2 ANQGSEA. This CDR3 is CSVEGTVFYEAFF. The CDR3 nucleotides are TGCAGCGTTGAAGGGACAGTATTTTATGAAGCTTTCTTT.

The rearrangement joins TRBV6-1 to TRBJ2-7; D is uncertain. The ends were cut back, 1 base at V and 6 bases at J, with 13 bases in the middle. The CDR3 totals 14 residues. Germline V CDR1 and CDR2: MNHNS, SASEGT. The CDR3 sequence is CASSEDGRSREQYF. CDR3 sequence (DNA): TGTGCCAGCAGTGAAGATGGACGGTCCCGCGAGCAGTACTTC.

The gene calls are TRBV5-6 and TRBJ2-7; D is perhaps TRBD2 (6 bases). V lost 0 bases and J 5 bases, leaving 15 bases between the germline ends. The CDR3 has 15 residues. CDR1 and CDR2 (germline): SGHDT, YYEEEE. DNA of the CDR3: TGTGCCAGCAGCTTGGGGTGGGTGGAGGGTAACGAGCAGTACTTC. It translates to CASSLGWVEGNEQYF.

V is TRBV7-9 and J is TRBJ1-1; a possible D gene is TRBD1 (6 bases). V lost 1 base and J lost 5, with 14 bases in between. The CDR3 runs 15 residues. The V gene's germline CDR1 is SEHNR and CDR2 FQNEAQ (reference sequence). In DNA form, the CDR3 reads TGTGCCAGCAGCTTAGGATGGGGGGCGGAGACTGAAGCTTTCTTT. Translated, it gives CASSLGWGAETEAFF.

This clone was seen a handful of times. This specimen includes other DNA sequences encoding the same CDR3. V is TRBV9 and J is TRBJ2-7; 8 bases are a match to TRBD1. J was trimmed by 4 bases and V by 0 bases; bases with no gene match: 3. Per germline, CDR1 SGDLS and CDR2 YYNGEE. This CDR3 has 14 residues. The CDR3 sequence is CASSVGGQAYEQYF. CDR3 coding DNA: TGTGCCAGCAGCGTAGGGGGACAGGCATACGAGCAGTACTTC.

V usage is TRBV6-4 and J usage is TRBJ2-3; 11 bases agree with TRBD1. The CDR3 runs 14 residues. Trimming at V came to 3 bases and at J to 4 bases, leaving 0 bases not matched to a gene. The germline CDR1 and CDR2 sequences are MRHNA and SNTAGT. This CDR3 is CASSEGQGADTQYF. In DNA form, the CDR3 reads TGTGCCAGCAGTGAGGGACAGGGGGCAGATACGCAGTATTTT.

V and J are TRBV2 and TRBJ2-7; 9 nucleotides match TRBD1. The trim removed 7 bases at V and 1 base at J, leaving 17 bases unmatched. Germline CDR1 is SNHLY and CDR2 is FYNNEI. The CDR3 covers 18 residues. The CDR3 coding sequence is TGTGCCAGCACCCTCCCCAAAGTGGGACAGGGACTATCCTACGAGCAGTACTTC. Its translation: CASTLPKVGQGLSYEQYF.

The gene calls are TRBV10-3 and TRBJ1-4; 8 bases agree with TRBD1. The junction had 6 bases not matched to a gene; V was cut back by 4 bases and J by 5 bases. The CDR3 consists of 15 residues. Germline values: CDR1 ENHRY, CDR2 SYGVKD. CDR3 amino acids: CAISAMTGANEKLFF. CDR3 nucleotide sequence: TGTGCCATCAGTGCGATGACAGGGGCGAATGAAAAACTGTTTTTT.

This chain joins TRBV19 and TRBJ2-2; 7 nucleotides match TRBD1. This CDR3 contains 14 residues. Germline lookup yields CDR1 LNHDA and CDR2 SQIVND (reference sequence). V trimming: 6 bases; J trimming: 7 bases; junction bases outside the gene matches: 8. The CDR3 sequence is CASSPDRASGELFF. The CDR3, as DNA: TGTGCCAGTAGCCCAGACAGGGCCAGCGGGGAGCTGTTTTTT.

The genes are TRBV5-1 and TRBJ2-5; tentatively, D is TRBD1 (6 bases). The V gene lost 4 bases and the J gene lost 4 bases, with 14 bases spanning the gap. The germline CDR1 and CDR2 sequences are SGHRS and YFSETQ. The CDR3 is 14 residues long. The CDR3 loop is CASSLSGARETQYF. In nucleotides, the CDR3 is TGCGCCAGCAGCCTTTCAGGGGCACGAGAGACCCAGTACTTC.

This chain joins TRBV30 and TRBJ2-7; a possible D gene is TRBD1 (6 bases). Germline CDR1 reads GTSNPN; CDR2 reads SVGIG (reference sequence). This CDR3 has 14 amino acids. Trimming pared 2 bases from V and 4 bases from J, leaving 15 bases between. CDR3 in amino acids: CAWSYKGQLYEQYF. In DNA, the CDR3 is TGTGCCTGGAGTTATAAAGGACAGCTTTACGAGCAGTACTTC.

V is TRBV28 and J is TRBJ2-3; D is unclear. This CDR3 spans 13 amino acids. Per the germline V gene, CDR1 is MDHEN and CDR2 is SYDVKM. Between the trimmed V and J ends, which lost 4 bases and 4 bases, there was a span of 9 bases. The CDR3 is CASSSRVPDTQYF. DNA of the CDR3: TGTGCCAGCAGTTCCCGGGTCCCAGATACGCAGTATTTT. The full variable domain, rest sourced from reference TRBV28 and TRBJ2-3, is DVKVTQSSRYLVKRTGEKVFLECVQDMDHENMFWYRQDPGLGLRLIYFSYDVKMKEKGDIPEGYSVSREKKERFSLILESASTNQTSMYLCASSSRVPDTQYFGPGTRLTVL.

This clone was seen just once. The rearrangement uses TRBV5-1 and TRBJ2-5, with 9 bases that match TRBD1. There are 17 residues in the CDR3. The germline V gene has CDR1 SGHRS and CDR2 YFSETQ. Trimming cost V 4 bases and J 1 base; bases outside gene matches: 11. The CDR3 DNA reads as TGCGCCAGCAGCGGAAACGACAGGGGGTTTCTCCAAGAGACCCAGTACTTC. Translated, it gives CASSGNDRGFLQETQYF.

This chain connects TRBV27 to TRBJ1-2, with 10 bases matching TRBD1. The junction had 6 bases not matched to a gene; V was cut back by 3 bases and J by 5 bases. This CDR3 region has 15 residues. The V gene's germline CDR1 is MNHEY and CDR2 SMNVEV (reference sequence). The CDR3 DNA is TGTGCCAGCAGTTTCGACAGGGGGCTTAATTATGGCTACACCTTC. Its protein is CASSFDRGLNYGYTF.

The chain employs TRBV27 and TRBJ1-6, with D unresolved. V lost 3 bases and J 6 bases, leaving 9 bases between the germline ends. Germline V gives CDR1 MNHEY, CDR2 SMNVEV (reference sequence). CDR3 length: 14 amino acids. The CDR3 sequence: CASSLGSSNSPLHF. The CDR3 region has the DNA TGTGCCAGCAGTTTGGGATCCAGTAATTCACCCCTCCACTTT.

The rearrangement uses TRBV9 and TRBJ2-7; D possibly corresponds to TRBD1 (6 bases). From germline, CDR1 is SGDLS and CDR2 YYNGEE. V was pared by 0 bases and J by 6 bases, with 7 bases between. The CDR3 runs to 12 residues. The CDR3 is CASSVGGGEQYF. DNA for the CDR3: TGTGCCAGCAGCGTAGGAGGGGGCGAGCAGTACTTC.

This clone was detected only a few times. The V gene is TRBV2, the J gene TRBJ2-3; D call uncertain. V lost 4 bases, J lost 2 bases, and 10 bases lay in between. CDR1 is SNHLY and CDR2 is FYNNEI in the germline V gene. The CDR3 is made up of 14 amino acids. The CDR3 DNA follows: TGTGCCAGCAGTGCGGGTTTTCACACAGATACGCAGTATTTT. It yields the protein CASSAGFHTDTQYF.

As concerns this clone: A much larger clone lies one base from this, so it may be a read error. This specimen includes other DNA sequences encoding the same CDR3. The chain is built from TRBV6-6 and TRBJ2-1; D gene unclear. Germline-derived CDR1 and CDR2 are MNHNY and SVGAGI (reference sequence). The CDR3 covers 14 residues. The CDR3: CASSYSDPYNEQFF. The CDR3 DNA reads as TGTGCCAGCAGTTACTCCGACCCTTACAATGAGCAATTCTTC.

The rearrangement joins TRBV5-1 to TRBJ2-6; D is undetermined. The CDR3 consists of 15 residues. V lost 0 bases and J 0 bases, leaving 4 bases between the germline ends. Germline V gives CDR1 SGHRS, CDR2 YFSETQ. For the CDR3, the DNA is TGCGCCAGCAGCTTGGATCTCTCTGGGGCCAACGTCCTGACTTTC. This encodes CASSLDLSGANVLTF.

The table lists this clone with a few counts. The CDR3 bases are TGTGCCAGCAGCGGAACAGGGATTAACTATGGCTACACCTTC. Translating it yields CASSGTGINYGYTF. This chain uses TRBV2 with TRBJ1-2; the D gene is possibly TRBD1 (6 bases). The CDR3 extends over 14 amino acids. Germline V CDR1 and CDR2: SNHLY, FYNNEI. Trimming removed 6 bases from V and 1 base from J, with 12 bases in between.

There are a few counts of this clone. This chain uses TRBV5-1 with TRBJ1-1, with D perhaps matching TRBD1 (6 bases). The CDR3 is 16 amino acids. Trimming left V 3 bases short and J 4 bases short, with 19 bases between. Germline V gene sequence: CDR1 SGHRS, CDR2 YFSETQ. CDR3 amino acids: CASSSHRVSVVTEAFF. CDR3 DNA: TGCGCCAGCAGCTCCCACAGGGTTTCGGTTGTCACTGAAGCTTTCTTT. Drawing the rest from reference TRBV5-1 and TRBJ1-1, the complete variable domain is KAGVTQTPRYLIKTRGQQVTLSCSPISGHRSVSWYQQTPGQGLQFLFEYFSETQRNKGNFPGRFSGRQFSNSRSEMNVSTLELGDSALYLCASSSHRVSVVTEAFFGQGTRLTVV.

The genes are TRBV9 and TRBJ1-2; TRBD1 is a possible D gene (5 bases). The germline V and J ends were trimmed by 4 bases and 4 bases, with 11 bases remaining between them. The CDR3 is 13 amino acids. The germline V gene encodes CDR1 SGDLS and CDR2 YYNGEE. CDR3 nucleotide sequence: TGTGCCAGCAGCACACGAGGGGCCTATGGCTACACCTTC. Protein product: CASSTRGAYGYTF. The whole variable domain, filled in from reference TRBV9 and TRBJ1-2, reads DSGVTQTPKHLITATGQRVTLRCSPRSGDLSVYWYQQSLDQGLQFLIQYYNGEERAKGNILERFSAQQFPDLHSELNLSSLELGDSALYFCASSTRGAYGYTFGSGTRLTVV.

This rearrangement joins TRBV6-1 to TRBJ2-6, with unresolved D. CDR3 size: 15 residues. Germline CDR1 is MNHNS and CDR2 is SASEGT. Trimming pared 3 bases from V and 0 bases from J, leaving 6 bases between. CDR3 protein: CASSDTNSGANVLTF. The CDR3 bases are TGTGCCAGCAGTGACACCAACTCTGGGGCCAACGTCCTGACTTTC.